This entry concerns a single T cell receptor beta chain. Authors' data handling: Reference gene primer amplification yielded estimated nucleated cell counts. Clones were sequenced by immunoSEQ multiplex PCR, and TCRdb holds only the in-frame ones, with some missing. The V and J calls and the clone size are those of that table, but D and trimming were determined from the DNA. The data hold roughly 57,000 clones, with approximately 88% observed a single time. The data were taken from a study of blood T cell repertoires in COVID-19. Study summary: Whether acute or convalescent, the COVID-19 samples came from the United States, Italy and Spain. From T cells, B-cell-depleted T cells, or PBMCs came the material, which was cDNA or gDNA.

Germline loops: CDR1 KGHSH, CDR2 LQKENI. V was shortened by 3 bases and J by 0 bases, with 6 bases between the two germline ends. The CDR3 is 14 residues long. Sequencing used peripheral blood. The source is a human donor in a cohort sampled during active COVID-19. The chain carries TRBV18 and TRBJ1-3, with D unclear. For the CDR3, the DNA is TGTGCCAGCTCACCCACGGGCTCTGGAAACACCATATATTTT. Translating it yields CASSPTGSGNTIYF.